This TCR beta chain was retrieved from a study of blood T cell repertoires in COVID-19. As processed by the authors: Reference gene primers were amplified, and this amplification served to estimate nucleated cell counts. Using immunoSEQ multiplex PCR, the repertoire was profiled, and TCRdb retains in-frame clones only, with some absent. V and J calls and clone size are those listed in that table; D and trimming were worked out from the DNA. Of under 200,000 clones listed, around 87% are singletons. Unmatched junction bases numbered 9, after V lost 6 bases and J lost 2 bases. This CDR3 spans 15 amino acids. CDR1 is MNHEY, CDR2 SMNVEV, per germline (reference sequence).

V usage is TRBV27 and J usage is TRBJ1-2, with 7 positions matching TRBD1. This receptor was taken from a man aged 40-49 years with active or convalescent COVID-19. Sample: peripheral blood. The CDR3 reads CASSRTGQANYGYTF. The CDR3 DNA is TGTGCCAGCAGCCGAACCGGACAGGCCAACTATGGCTACACCTTC.